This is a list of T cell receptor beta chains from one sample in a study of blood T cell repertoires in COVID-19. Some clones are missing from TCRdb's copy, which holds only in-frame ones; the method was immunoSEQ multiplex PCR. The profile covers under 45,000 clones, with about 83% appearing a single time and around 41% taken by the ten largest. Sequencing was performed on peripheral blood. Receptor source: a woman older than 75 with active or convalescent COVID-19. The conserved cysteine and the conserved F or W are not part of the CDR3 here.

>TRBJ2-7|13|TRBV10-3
ATVDRVQTGDEQY
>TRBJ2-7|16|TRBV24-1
ATQTPPRTGEFEYEQY
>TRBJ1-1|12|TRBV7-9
ASSWTGLNTEAF
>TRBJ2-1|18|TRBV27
ASSITGTSGRTRSYNEQF
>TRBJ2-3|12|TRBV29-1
SVGRDSNTDTQY
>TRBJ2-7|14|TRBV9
ASSVDGTFPSYEQY
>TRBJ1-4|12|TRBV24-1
ATSDGGWDEKLF
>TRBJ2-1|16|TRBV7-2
ASSLAGWGSRSYNEQF
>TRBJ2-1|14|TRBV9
ASSVGGGSGVNEQF
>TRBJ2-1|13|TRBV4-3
ASSQDHPTGNEQF
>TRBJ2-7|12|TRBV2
ATQVGTGGYEQY
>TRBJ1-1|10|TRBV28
ASIKLNTEAF
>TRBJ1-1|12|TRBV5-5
ASSLVDSNTEAF
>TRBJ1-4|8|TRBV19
AIRNEKLF
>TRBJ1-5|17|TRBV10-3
AISVDRIQGPGGNQPQH
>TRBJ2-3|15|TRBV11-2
ASSLASGGASTDTQY
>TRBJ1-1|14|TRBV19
ASSTHLGQGGGEAF
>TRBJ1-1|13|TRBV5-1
ASSFLGGMNTEAF
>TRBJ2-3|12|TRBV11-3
ASSLGHLTDTQY
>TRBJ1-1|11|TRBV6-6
ASNRGIYTEAF
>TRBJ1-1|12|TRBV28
ASRFDRVLGEAF
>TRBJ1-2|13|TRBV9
ASSVEVGGLYGYT
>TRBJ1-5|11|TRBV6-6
ASSPPGNQPQH
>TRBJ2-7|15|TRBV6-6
ASSQEAGTSGTYEQY
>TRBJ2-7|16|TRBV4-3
ASSQDHHWAGESYEQY
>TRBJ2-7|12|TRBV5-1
ASRRGTGPYEQY
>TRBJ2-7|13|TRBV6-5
ASSYSGTGLYEQY
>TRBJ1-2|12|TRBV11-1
ASSFSSMGGHHF
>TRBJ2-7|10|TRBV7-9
ASRGGGYEQY
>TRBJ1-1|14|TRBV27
ASSPGTVALNTEAF
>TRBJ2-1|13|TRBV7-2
ASSLWWSRNNEQF
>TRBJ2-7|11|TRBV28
ASSTGVSQEQY
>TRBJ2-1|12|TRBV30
AWSPWREGNEQF
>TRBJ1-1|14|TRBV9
ASSVSPINRGNEAF
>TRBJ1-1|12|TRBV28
ASSSGQPNTEAF
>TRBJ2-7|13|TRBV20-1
SASQPGTRTYEQY
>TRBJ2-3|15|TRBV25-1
ASSPNGLAGSTDTQY
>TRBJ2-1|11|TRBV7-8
ASTLGTYNEQF
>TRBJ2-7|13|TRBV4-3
ASSQVLAGAYEQY
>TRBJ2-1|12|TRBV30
AWSPGLPYNEQF
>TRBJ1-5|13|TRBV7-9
ASSSSGASNQPQH
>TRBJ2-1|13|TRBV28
ASSLSRQLHNEQF
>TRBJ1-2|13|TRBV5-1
ASSLNPSAPYGYT
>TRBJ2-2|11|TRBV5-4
ASSRSGTGELF
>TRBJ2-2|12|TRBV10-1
ASSEGQRSGELF
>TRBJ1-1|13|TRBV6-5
ASSYSESMNTEAF
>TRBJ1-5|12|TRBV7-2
ASSLLGGNQPQH
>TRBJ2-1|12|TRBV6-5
ASTIPSSYNEQF
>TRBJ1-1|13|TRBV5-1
ASTFSDRANTEAF
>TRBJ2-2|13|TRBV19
ASSITVANTGELF